The following is a TCR beta chain sequence with its context. The length of the CDR3 is 17 residues. The germline V gene encodes CDR1 SGHNT and CDR2 YENEEA. Trimming removed 1 base at V and 2 bases at J, with 16 bases between. The data originate from a study of blood T cell repertoires in COVID-19. Produced via immunoSEQ multiplex PCR; TCRdb's table is partial and in-frame only. The sample has 150,000 to 200,000 clones; roughly 76% are singletons. Sequenced sample: peripheral blood. V and J are TRBV11-3 and TRBJ2-3, with a weak D call TRBD2 (7 bases). This clonotype was obtained from a woman aged 80 or over with COVID-19, enrolled during active disease. The CDR3, as DNA: TGTGCCAGCAGCTTAGGTCGGGGGGCCGTATTCACAGATACGCAGTATTTT. Its protein product is CASSLGRGAVFTDTQYF.